The T cell receptor beta chain described here comes from a study of T cell responses to AZD1222 COVID-19 vaccine. The protocol was immunoSEQ multiplex PCR, while the TCRdb copy is restricted to in-frame clones and leaves out a portion. This sample carries roughly 170,000 clones, around 88% of them seen once, and the ten largest clones take approximately 0.5%. Points from the study as a whole: Spike-specific TCR repertoires showed rising breadth and depth after two AZD1222 doses.

This clone was observed a single time. Its antigen is not identified. This CDR3 region has 14 residues. Trimming pared 0 bases from V and 5 bases from J, leaving 11 bases between. Germline CDR1 reads SGHRS; CDR2 reads YFSETQ. This specimen consisted of peripheral blood, obtained on day 0 of AZD1222 vaccination. The sequence was collected from an adult in good health. This chain joins TRBV5-1 and TRBJ2-5, with D perhaps matching TRBD2 (6 bases). CDR3 residues: CASSLDAGLETQYF. The CDR3 region has the DNA TGCGCCAGCAGCTTGGATGCGGGATTGGAGACCCAGTACTTC.